What follows are 17 T cell receptor beta chains derived from one specimen sequenced in a study of T cell repertoires in cytomegalovirus infection. TCRdb used MiXCR to reprocess the reads, holding one entry per CDR3 protein. The table records around 58,000 distinct CDR3 sequences, over 20% of them present only once. Their antigen targets remain unknown. The material sequenced was CD8+ T cells from cultured PBMCs, taken from culture after CMV antigen stimulation. These receptors came from a human donor in good health (CMV status not recorded). Some clones in this sample may be carry-over from other donors' samples.

The chain employs TRBV11-1 and TRBJ2-6, with unresolved D. Germline lookup yields CDR1 SGHAT and CDR2 FQDESV (reference sequence). This CDR3 comprises 17 residues. The V gene lost 6 bases and the J gene lost 0 bases, with 15 bases spanning the gap. The CDR3, as DNA: TGTGCCAGCAGTGCTCCTGACATACTCTCTGGGGCCAACGTCCTGACTTTC. Its translation: CASSAPDILSGANVLTF.

This clonotype has just a few counts. The V and J genes are TRBV6-6 and TRBJ1-2; a weak D match, TRBD1 (6 bases). The CDR3 has 16 amino acids. Germline CDR1 reads MNHNY; CDR2 reads SVGAGI (reference sequence). The V and J ends lost 2 bases and 6 bases respectively, with 19 bases between them. The CDR3 nucleotides are TGTGCCAGCAGTTACCTCCAGGGGCTAAGTGAGGATGGCTACACCTTC. Translating gives CASSYLQGLSEDGYTF.

The chain employs TRBV12-3 or TRBV12-4 and TRBJ1-5, with D tentatively TRBD1 (5 bases). V lost 7 bases and J lost 5, with 15 bases in between. The CDR3 loop spans 14 amino acids. In DNA, the CDR3 is TGTGCCAGCACCTTGGGGCGGCTTCATCAGCCCCAGCATTTT. Its protein product is CASTLGRLHQPQHF.

This clonotype was counted a few times. This chain links TRBV4-1 with TRBJ2-1; TRBD2 is a possible D gene (7 bases). This CDR3 comprises 18 residues. Germline CDR1 reads MGHRA; CDR2 reads YSYEKL. The V end was cut by 0 bases, the J end by 8 bases, with 23 bases between. CDR3 nucleotides: TGCGCCAGCAGCCAAGAAGGTAGGGGGAGCGGGGAAATCTATGAGCAGTTCTTC. It is translated as CASSQEGRGSGEIYEQFF.

This chain links TRBV7-2 with TRBJ1-1; D is undetermined. This CDR3 comprises 11 residues. The germline V gene encodes CDR1 SGHTA and CDR2 FQGNSA. The V gene lost 3 bases and the J gene lost 5 bases, with 4 bases spanning the gap. CDR3 amino acids: CASSFQTEAFF. For the CDR3, the DNA is TGTGCCAGCAGCTTTCAGACTGAAGCTTTCTTT. The whole variable domain, remainder taken from reference TRBV7-2 and TRBJ1-1, is GAGVSQSPSNKVTEKGKDVELRCDPISGHTALYWYRQSLGQGLEFLIYFQGNSAPDKSGLPSDRFSAERTGGSVSTLTIQRTQQEDSAVYLCASSFQTEAFFGQGTRLTVV.

V gene TRBV28 combines with J gene TRBJ2-1; tentatively, D is TRBD1 (6 bases). This CDR3 comprises 14 residues. Per germline, CDR1 MDHEN and CDR2 SYDVKM. The germline V and J ends were trimmed by 4 bases and 4 bases, with 11 bases remaining between them. Here the CDR3 reads CASSYEGQYNEQFF. CDR3 in DNA: TGTGCCAGCAGTTACGAAGGACAGTACAATGAGCAGTTCTTC.

The CDR3 nucleotides read TGTGCCAGCAGCTCGGACAGCCGCGACACAGATACGCAGTATTTT. Translation: CASSSDSRDTDTQYF. The V gene is TRBV7-9, the J gene TRBJ2-3; a possible D gene is TRBD1 (6 bases). CDR1 is SEHNR, CDR2 FQNEAQ, per germline (reference sequence). V gave up 4 bases and J gave up 2 bases, with 13 bases separating them. This CDR3 spans 15 amino acids.

The V gene is TRBV13, the J gene TRBJ2-3; D possibly corresponds to TRBD1 (6 bases). Trimming removed 5 bases at V and 2 bases at J, with 8 bases between. Germline-derived CDR1 and CDR2 are PRHDT and FYEKMQ (reference sequence). The CDR3 runs to 13 residues. The CDR3 region has the DNA TGTGCCAGCAGCCGGGACAACACAGATACGCAGTATTTT. Residues: CASSRDNTDTQYF. Drawing the rest from reference TRBV13 and TRBJ2-3, the complete variable domain is AAGVIQSPRHLIKEKRETATLKCYPIPRHDTVYWYQQGPGQDPQFLISFYEKMQSDKGSIPDRFSAQQFSDYHSELNMSSLELGDSALYFCASSRDNTDTQYFGPGTRLTVL.

V usage is TRBV7-2 and J usage is TRBJ2-1; 12 bases are shared with TRBD2. Germline values: CDR1 SGHTA, CDR2 FQGNSA. The CDR3 contains 17 residues. V dropped 1 base and J dropped 9; count of bases not matched to a gene: 10. The CDR3 region is CASSLVKASGGAIEQFF. CDR3 in DNA: TGTGCCAGCAGCTTAGTCAAGGCTAGCGGGGGGGCCATTGAGCAGTTCTTC.

The chain carries TRBV5-4 and TRBJ2-7, with TRBD2 as a possible D gene (6 bases). Per the germline V gene, CDR1 is SGHNT and CDR2 is YYREEE (reference sequence). V was trimmed by 4 bases and J by 4 bases, leaving 15 bases between them. The CDR3 has 14 amino acids. The CDR3 reads CASSPRGTTYEQYF. In nucleotides, the CDR3 is TGTGCCAGCAGCCCCCGGGGGACCACGTACGAGCAGTACTTC.

V is TRBV6-1 and J is TRBJ1-4; the match to TRBD1 covers 10 bases. This CDR3 is 15 amino acids long. Trimming took 6 bases from V and 8 from J; bases not matched to a gene: 9. CDR1 is MNHNS and CDR2 is SASEGT in the germline V gene. The CDR3 here is CASRKRTGGEEKLFF. DNA for the CDR3: TGTGCCAGCAGAAAGCGGACAGGGGGGGAAGAAAAACTGTTTTTT.

V is TRBV7-3 and J is TRBJ2-1; D unresolved. Germline V lookup: CDR1 SGHTA, CDR2 FQGTGA. Trimming stripped 1 base from V and 0 bases from J, with 7 bases between. CDR3 length equals 15 residues. Written as DNA, the CDR3 is TGTGCCAGCAGCTTAAGCGGAAGCTCCTACAATGAGCAGTTCTTC. Translating it yields CASSLSGSSYNEQFF.

A few counts support this clonotype. The CDR3 DNA follows: TGCGCCAGCAGCTTCTCTAAGACAGGGGGGGATGGCTACACCTTC. It is translated as CASSFSKTGGDGYTF. The V and J genes are TRBV5-1 and TRBJ1-2; 9 bases align to TRBD1. Germline CDR1 SGHRS, CDR2 YFSETQ. Unmatched junction bases numbered 8, after V lost 2 bases and J lost 6 bases. The CDR3 has 15 residues.

This clonotype has a single count. V gene TRBV11-2 combines with J gene TRBJ2-7, with 10 bases aligning to TRBD1. V lost 1 base and J lost 4; bases outside the gene matches: 4. From germline, CDR1 is SGHAT and CDR2 FQNNGV. This CDR3 is 15 amino acids long. The CDR3 DNA sequence: TGTGCCAGCAGCTTAGTGGGACAGGGGAGTTACGAGCAGTACTTC. This encodes CASSLVGQGSYEQYF.

A few counts support this clonotype. This chain uses TRBV30 with TRBJ1-6; no firm D call. Per germline, CDR1 GTSNPN and CDR2 SVGIG (reference sequence). The CDR3 runs 15 residues. V was pared by 0 bases and J by 0 bases, with 6 bases between. CDR3 loop: CAWSVDVSYNSPLHF. The CDR3 DNA follows: TGTGCCTGGAGTGTGGATGTCTCCTATAATTCACCCCTCCACTTT.

This clonotype was recorded a few times. The CDR3 DNA reads TGCGCCAGCAGCCAATATTTAGGCAGCCCCCAGCATTTT. This codes for CASSQYLGSPQHF. The V and J genes are TRBV4-1 and TRBJ1-5; D remains ambiguous. V was clipped by 2 bases and J by 10 bases, with 12 bases between them. The CDR3 extends over 13 amino acids. The germline V gene encodes CDR1 MGHRA and CDR2 YSYEKL.

The V and J genes are TRBV7-9 and TRBJ1-2; 7 bases are a match to TRBD1. Losses at the gene ends were 4 bases for V and 8 bases for J; bases not matched to a gene: 16. Germline CDR1 and CDR2: SEHNR and FQNEAQ (reference sequence). The CDR3 is made up of 16 amino acids. The CDR3 sequence is CASSSDSGGQRTGYTF. CDR3 bases: TGTGCCAGCAGCTCCGATTCAGGGGGACAAAGGACCGGCTACACCTTC.